This T cell receptor beta chain was observed in a study of cytomegalovirus exposure and HLA in healthy donors. Overall study findings and caveats: One cluster of highly shared sequence variants probably arose as a sequencing artifact. A link between a missense DCLRE1C variant and TCR beta V- and J-gene trimming emerged from a later analysis. A few CMV-associated chains were confirmed in vitro to be specific for CMV antigens. Later work showed greater clonal expansion in HLA-associated TCR beta chains than in equally common others.

Remarks on this clone: Its target is not known.

Use of 60 Vbeta and 13 Jbeta primers characterized the PCR. TCRdb's table, derived via immunoSEQ multiplex PCR, lists solely in-frame clones and lacks some. The sample includes approximately 170,000 clones, roughly 84% of them seen just once. Germline CDR1 is SGHDT and CDR2 is YYEEEE. The CDR3 contains 16 residues. Between the trimmed V and J ends, which lost 3 bases and 0 bases, there was a span of 10 bases. The source of this sequence is a boy between 2 and 10 years old in good health and CMV-seronegative. The rearrangement uses TRBV5-6 and TRBJ1-6; D gene unclear. The sample taken for sequencing was PBMCs. CDR3 protein: CASSYYSSSYNSPLHF. The CDR3 coding sequence is TGTGCCAGCAGCTATTATAGTAGCTCCTATAATTCACCCCTCCACTTT.